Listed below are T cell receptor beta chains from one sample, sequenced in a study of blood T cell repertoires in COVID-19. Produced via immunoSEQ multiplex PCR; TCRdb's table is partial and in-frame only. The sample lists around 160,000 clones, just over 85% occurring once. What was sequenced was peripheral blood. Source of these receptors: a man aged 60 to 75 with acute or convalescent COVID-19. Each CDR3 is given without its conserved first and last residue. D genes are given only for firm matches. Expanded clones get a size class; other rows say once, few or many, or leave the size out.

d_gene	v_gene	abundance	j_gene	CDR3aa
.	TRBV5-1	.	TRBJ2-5	ASRSGTAYQETQY
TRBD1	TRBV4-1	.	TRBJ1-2	ASSQAENRGDYGYT
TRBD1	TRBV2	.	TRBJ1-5	ASRRGQSGQSQH
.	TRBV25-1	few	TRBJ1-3	ASSLGGSGNTIY
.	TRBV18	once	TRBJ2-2	ASSQQGKNTGELF
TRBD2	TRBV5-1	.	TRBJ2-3	ASSPGLAASTDTQY
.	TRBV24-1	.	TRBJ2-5	ATSNAAARETQY
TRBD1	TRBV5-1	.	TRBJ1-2	ASSLVGGGYGYT
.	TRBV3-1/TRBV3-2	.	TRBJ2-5	ASSSHRDKY
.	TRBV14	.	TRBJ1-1	ASSDSGGRAF
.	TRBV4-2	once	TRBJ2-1	ASKERGSAGNEQF
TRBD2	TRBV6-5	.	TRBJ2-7	ASSLAGAVSYEQY
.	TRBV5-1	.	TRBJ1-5	ASSLDGGVSNQPQH
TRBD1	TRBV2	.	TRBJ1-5	ASSDPQGNQPQH
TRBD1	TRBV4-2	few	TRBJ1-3	ASSQADRGRSGNTIY
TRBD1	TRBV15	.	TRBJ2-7	ATSGQAGPYEQY
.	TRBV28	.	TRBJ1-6	ASSLRQGYNSPLH
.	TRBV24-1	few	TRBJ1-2	ATSDLNSNYGYT
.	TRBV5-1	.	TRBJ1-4	ASSPLAGEDEKLF
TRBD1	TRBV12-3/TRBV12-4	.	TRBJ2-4	ASRRDRVNIQY
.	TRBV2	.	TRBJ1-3	ASSEHPGNTIY
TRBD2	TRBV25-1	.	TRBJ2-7	ASSESRSGVIPYEQY
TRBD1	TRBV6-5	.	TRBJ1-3	ASSQGAQGNTIY
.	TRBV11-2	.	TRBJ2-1	ASSTTRGTNEQF
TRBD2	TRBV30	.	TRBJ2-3	AWSQGLAGGDTQY
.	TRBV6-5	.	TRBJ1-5	ASSYSSNGNQPQH
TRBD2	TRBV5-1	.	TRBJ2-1	ASSSGTSGYNEQF